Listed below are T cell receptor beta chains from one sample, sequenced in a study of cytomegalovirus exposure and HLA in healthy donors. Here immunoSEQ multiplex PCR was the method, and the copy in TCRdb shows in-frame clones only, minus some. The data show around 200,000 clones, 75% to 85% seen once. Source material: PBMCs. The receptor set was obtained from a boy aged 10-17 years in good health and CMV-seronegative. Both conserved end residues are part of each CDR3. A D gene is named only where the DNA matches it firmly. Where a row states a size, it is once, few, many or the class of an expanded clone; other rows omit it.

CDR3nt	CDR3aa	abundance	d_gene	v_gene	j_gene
TGTGCCAGTAGTGCGGTGTCAGGGGGCAATAATGGCTACACCTTC	CASSAVSGGNNGYTF	NA	TRBD1	TRBV19	TRBJ1-2
TGTGCCAGCAGCCCCCGGCAGTTTGGAGGGTATGGCTACACCTTC	CASSPRQFGGYGYTF	NA	NA	TRBV9	TRBJ1-2
TGTGCCAGCAGCGTTTCCGGGTCCCCCGTTGGGGAGCTGTTTTTT	CASSVSGSPVGELFF	NA	NA	TRBV9	TRBJ2-2
TGCGCCAGCAGTGACCGCGGGGGGGAGACCCAGTACTTC	CASSDRGGETQYF	NA	TRBD2	TRBV10-2	TRBJ2-5
TGTGCCTGGAGTGCCGGAGGAAAACCCCAGCATTTT	CAWSAGGKPQHF	NA	NA	TRBV30	TRBJ1-5
TGTGCCAGTAGTTTCGGACAGGGATGGGGGGACGAGCAGTACTTC	CASSFGQGWGDEQYF	NA	TRBD1	TRBV19	TRBJ2-7
TGTGCCAGCAGCCTCACCGGGACAGGGATGAATGAGCAGTTCTTC	CASSLTGTGMNEQFF	NA	TRBD1	TRBV5-8	TRBJ2-1
TGTGCCAGCAGCTTGTTCGGGACAGTTAATCAGCCCCAGCATTTT	CASSLFGTVNQPQHF	NA	TRBD1	TRBV5-6	TRBJ1-5
TGCAGCGTTGTCGTCCCTGGAAACACCATATATTTT	CSVVVPGNTIYF	NA	NA	TRBV29-1	TRBJ1-3
TGTGCCAGCAGCACCCCGACAGGGTCTGAAGCTTTCTTT	CASSTPTGSEAFF	NA	TRBD1	TRBV27	TRBJ1-1
TGTGCCAGCAGTGAAGCGTCGACAGGGAAAAACATTCAGTACTTC	CASSEASTGKNIQYF	NA	TRBD1	TRBV6-1	TRBJ2-4
TGTGCCATCAGTGAGGGACTAGCGGGAGAAGCCGAGCAGTACTTC	CAISEGLAGEAEQYF	NA	TRBD2	TRBV10-3	TRBJ2-7
TGTGCCAGCAGCTTGACAGGGCAAACTAATGAAAAACTGTTTTTT	CASSLTGQTNEKLFF	NA	NA	TRBV5-8	TRBJ1-4
TGTGCCAGCAGCTTTGGACAGGGTGGGTTTTCACCCCTCCACTTT	CASSFGQGGFSPLHF	NA	TRBD1	TRBV7-2	TRBJ1-6
TGTGCCAGCAGTTCCCCGGCAGGGGCTAATGAAAAACTGTTTTTT	CASSSPAGANEKLFF	NA	NA	TRBV28	TRBJ1-4
TGTGCCAGCAGCTTGCATCCGGGGGGGATCTCTCAAGAGACCCAGTACTTC	CASSLHPGGISQETQYF	NA	TRBD2	TRBV7-2	TRBJ2-5
TGTGCCAGCAGCTTCTCCCCTGAGGAGGAAAAACTGTTTTTT	CASSFSPEEEKLFF	NA	NA	TRBV5-6	TRBJ1-4
TGTGCCAGTAGTATAGCTACGTCCTACGAGCAGTACTTC	CASSIATSYEQYF	NA	NA	TRBV19	TRBJ2-7
TGTGCCTGGAGTGTAACGGGGAGGTACTACAATGAGCAGTTCTTC	CAWSVTGRYYNEQFF	NA	NA	TRBV30	TRBJ2-1
TGTGCCAGCTCACCACCCAGGGCATATGGCTACACCTTC	CASSPPRAYGYTF	NA	NA	TRBV18	TRBJ1-2
TGCGCCAGCAGCCGGACAGGGGTTACTGAAGCTTTCTTT	CASSRTGVTEAFF	NA	TRBD1	TRBV5-1	TRBJ1-1
TGCGCCAGCAGCTTAGCCAGGCACTATGGCTACACCTTC	CASSLARHYGYTF	NA	NA	TRBV5-1	TRBJ1-2
TGTGCCAGCAGCCAGGGGAACACTGAAGCTTTCTTT	CASSQGNTEAFF	NA	NA	TRBV9	TRBJ1-1
TGTGCCAGCAGCTTAGACAGGGAAAACTATGGCTACACCTTC	CASSLDRENYGYTF	NA	TRBD1	TRBV5-5	TRBJ1-2
TGTGCCACCAGCAGAGATAGGTCAGGGGCTAGCACAGATACGCAGTATTTT	CATSRDRSGASTDTQYF	few	NA	TRBV15	TRBJ2-3
TGTGCCAGCAGCTTTCGGGTGGGTACGCAGTATTTT	CASSFRVGTQYF	once	NA	TRBV5-6	TRBJ2-3
TGTGCCTGGACTAGCACAGATACGCAGTATTTT	CAWTSTDTQYF	NA	NA	TRBV30	TRBJ2-3
TGTGCCAGCAGCTTATTCGGCAGGGGCGCCGACACTGAAGCTTTCTTT	CASSLFGRGADTEAFF	NA	NA	TRBV7-8	TRBJ1-1
TGTGCCAGCAGCCAAACAATGCGACTGGACCGGGAATCTGAAGCTTTCTTT	CASSQTMRLDRESEAFF	once	NA	TRBV7-2	TRBJ1-1
TGCGCCAGCAGCTTGGATGCGGATACCTACGAGCAGTACTTC	CASSLDADTYEQYF	NA	NA	TRBV5-1	TRBJ2-7
TGTGCCAGCAGCCAAGAGAAGGCACACAGGGCCCCTTCTGGCTATGGCTACACCTTC	CASSQEKAHRAPSGYGYTF	NA	NA	TRBV4-2	TRBJ1-2
TGTGCCAGCAGCTTAGAAAGCGGCCGGGAGGGCTACACCTTC	CASSLESGREGYTF	NA	NA	TRBV7-2	TRBJ1-2
TGTGCCAGCAGCCCCTCAGCCAGGGGCCCCCAATACTTC	CASSPSARGPQYF	NA	NA	TRBV11-3	TRBJ2-7
TGTGCCATCAGTGAAGGAGGGGGACAGGGTTCAACTGAAGCTTTCTTT	CAISEGGGQGSTEAFF	NA	TRBD1	TRBV10-3	TRBJ1-1
TGTGCCATCAGTGAACTTCTGACAGGGGAGTATGACACTGAAGCTTTCTTT	CAISELLTGEYDTEAFF	NA	TRBD1	TRBV10-3	TRBJ1-1
TGTGCCATCAGTGAAAGTTCAGGATCTGGAAACACCATATATTTT	CAISESSGSGNTIYF	few	NA	TRBV10-3	TRBJ1-3
TGTGCCAGCAGCTCCACCGGGGAGCTGTTTTTT	CASSSTGELFF	NA	NA	TRBV6-5	TRBJ2-2
TGTGCCAGCAGTTTACATTCTGGGGCCAACGTCCTGACTTTC	CASSLHSGANVLTF	NA	NA	TRBV6-1	TRBJ2-6
TGTGCCAGCAGTTACTCGCGACAGGGGAGCGAGCAGTACTTC	CASSYSRQGSEQYF	NA	TRBD1	TRBV6-6	TRBJ2-7
TGCGCCAGCAGGCCGACAGGGGCCCGGGGAGCTTTCTTT	CASRPTGARGAFF	NA	TRBD1	TRBV4-1	TRBJ1-1
TGTGCCAGTACGAGGTACACTGAAGCTTTCTTT	CASTRYTEAFF	NA	NA	TRBV19	TRBJ1-1
TGTGCCAGCAGGGGGACAGCCAACTACGAGCAGTACTTC	CASRGTANYEQYF	NA	TRBD1	TRBV6-5	TRBJ2-7
TGTGCCAGCAGTGAAGCTACGGGGGGCGCTTTTCAGCCCCAGCATTTT	CASSEATGGAFQPQHF	few	NA	TRBV2	TRBJ1-5
TGCGCCAGCAGCCTGGGCTTCACAGATACGCAGTATTTT	CASSLGFTDTQYF	NA	NA	TRBV4-3	TRBJ2-3
TGTGCCAGCAGTTCCGGGGGGGGCGGAAACTATGGCTACACCTTC	CASSSGGGGNYGYTF	NA	NA	TRBV27	TRBJ1-2
TGTGCCAGTAGTACAAGACAGGTGCAATATCAGCCCCAGCATTTT	CASSTRQVQYQPQHF	NA	NA	TRBV19	TRBJ1-5
TGTGCCAGCTCACCGACAGGGGGCTTGGTAGATGGCTACACCTTC	CASSPTGGLVDGYTF	few	TRBD1	TRBV18	TRBJ1-2
TGTGCCAGCACCTCCTTCCGAGGGGGACAGGGTACCTACGAGCAGTACTTC	CASTSFRGGQGTYEQYF	NA	TRBD1	TRBV5-4	TRBJ2-7
TGTGCCAGCAGTGCAACCCTATTGGAGCGGGAGGGCCGGTACAATGAGCAGTTCTTC	CASSATLLEREGRYNEQFF	NA	TRBD2	TRBV2	TRBJ2-1
TGTGCCAGCAGCTATAAAGACAGCCCCTATGGCTACACCTTC	CASSYKDSPYGYTF	NA	NA	TRBV5-6	TRBJ1-2
TGCGCCAGCAGCCAAGGGGGACAGGGGCACACCGGGGAGCTGTTTTTT	CASSQGGQGHTGELFF	NA	TRBD1	TRBV4-3	TRBJ2-2
TGTGCCAGCAGCCTGGAGGTTTCTCAGCCCCAGCATTTT	CASSLEVSQPQHF	NA	NA	TRBV7-2	TRBJ1-5
TGTGCCAGTAGTCCCGCCCTAGACAGGGTGGACACTGAAGCTTTCTTT	CASSPALDRVDTEAFF	NA	TRBD1	TRBV19	TRBJ1-1
TGTGCCAGCAGCGTAGATTCGGGGGGCCTTCACTCTGGAAACACCATATATTTT	CASSVDSGGLHSGNTIYF	NA	NA	TRBV9	TRBJ1-3
TGTGCCAGTAGTTCCGGGACAGGGCTTGAAAAACTGTTTTTT	CASSSGTGLEKLFF	NA	TRBD1	TRBV19	TRBJ1-4
TGTGCCAGCAGCTGGCTAGGAGGTGAGCAGTTCTTC	CASSWLGGEQFF	NA	NA	TRBV9	TRBJ2-1